The entry below gives a single TCR beta chain sequence along with its context. This sample is part of a study of T cell changes during pregnancy in multiple sclerosis. Measured with immunoSEQ multiplex PCR; TCRdb has only the in-frame clones, and not every one. This sample has about 89,000 clones, with over 85% found just once. CDR1 and CDR2 (germline): MNHEY, SMNVEV (reference sequence). CDR3 length: 13 residues. V was pared by 6 bases and J by 7 bases, with 6 bases of the junction left unmatched. The rearrangement joins TRBV27 to TRBJ1-2; 9 nucleotides match TRBD1. This clonotype originated in a female donor in good health, enrolled as a control in a pregnancy study. The sequencing used peripheral blood, collected after pregnancy. CDR3 residues: CASRPTGGSGYTF. The CDR3 DNA sequence: TGTGCCAGCAGACCGACAGGGGGGAGTGGCTACACCTTC.